This TCR beta chain was identified during a study of T cell repertoires in cytomegalovirus infection. On the study more broadly: Use of recently identified HLA-C-restricted and well-studied HLA-B-restricted CMV epitopes was part of the study. Signatures in public TCR beta sequences pointed to both CMV infection and matching HLA type.

In TCRdb, the reads were re-called with MiXCR into one record per CDR3 protein. The sample lists 650,000 to 900,000 distinct CDR3 sequences, roughly 33% occurring once. Broader study findings: Frequencies of public TCR beta families were cumulated, and this identified carriers of CMV plus the relevant HLA. There were HLA-C-restricted CMV-specific TCR beta clonotypes dominating the ex vivo response.

J lost 8 bases, V lost 3 bases, and 20 bases had no gene match. The V gene's germline CDR1 is MGHDK and CDR2 SYGVNS. The CDR3 runs to 19 residues. Only a few counts were recorded for this clonotype. Its antigen is not known. The chain couples TRBV25-1 to TRBJ2-1; TRBD2 agrees at 9 bases. This clonotype was obtained from a human donor in good health (CMV status not recorded). Some clones in this sample may be carry-over from other donors' samples. This specimen was cultured CD8+ T cells from PBMCs, taken from culture after CMV antigen stimulation. The CDR3 protein is CASSDPRWSLSGGKDEQFF. The CDR3 DNA follows: TGTGCCAGCAGTGACCCGCGGTGGTCCCTTAGCGGGGGAAAGGATGAGCAGTTCTTC.